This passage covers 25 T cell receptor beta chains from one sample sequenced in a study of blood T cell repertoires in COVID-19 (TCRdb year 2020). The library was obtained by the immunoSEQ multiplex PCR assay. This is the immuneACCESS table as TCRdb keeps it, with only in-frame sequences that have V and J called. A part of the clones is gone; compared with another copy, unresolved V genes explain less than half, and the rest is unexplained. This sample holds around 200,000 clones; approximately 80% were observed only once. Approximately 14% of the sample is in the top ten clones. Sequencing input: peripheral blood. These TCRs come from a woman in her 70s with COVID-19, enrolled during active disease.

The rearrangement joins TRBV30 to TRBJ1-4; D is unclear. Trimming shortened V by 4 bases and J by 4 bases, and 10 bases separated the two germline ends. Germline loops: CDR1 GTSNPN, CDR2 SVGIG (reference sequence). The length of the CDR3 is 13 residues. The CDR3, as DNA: TGTGCCTGGAACCGGGGTGTTAATGAAAAACTGTTTTTT. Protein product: CAWNRGVNEKLFF.

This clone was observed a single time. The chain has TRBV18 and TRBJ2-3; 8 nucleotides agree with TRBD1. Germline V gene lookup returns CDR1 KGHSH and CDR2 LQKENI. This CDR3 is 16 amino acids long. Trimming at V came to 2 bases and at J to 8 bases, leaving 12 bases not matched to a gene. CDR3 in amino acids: CASSPTRQGPSGTQYF. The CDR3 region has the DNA TGTGCCAGCTCACCAACGAGACAGGGGCCCTCGGGTACGCAGTATTTT. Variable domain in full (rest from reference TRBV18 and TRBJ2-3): NAGVMQNPRHLVRRRGQEARLRCSPMKGHSHVYWYRQLPEEGLKFMVYLQKENIIDESGMPKERFSAEFPKEGPSILRIQQVVRGDSAAYFCASSPTRQGPSGTQYFGPGTRLTVL.

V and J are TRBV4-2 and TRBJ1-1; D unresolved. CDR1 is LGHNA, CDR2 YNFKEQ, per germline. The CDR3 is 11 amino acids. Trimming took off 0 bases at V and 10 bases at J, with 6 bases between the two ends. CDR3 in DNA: TGTGCCAGCAGCCAAGAGGGAGGAGCTTTCTTT. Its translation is CASSQEGGAFF.

CDR3 amino acids: CASSLDSRVGTF. DNA of the CDR3: TGCGCCAGCAGCTTGGATTCCAGGGTGGGCACCTTC. The chain carries TRBV5-1 and TRBJ1-2, with D maybe TRBD1 (5 bases). Germline lookup yields CDR1 SGHRS and CDR2 YFSETQ. CDR3 length equals 12 residues. Trimming took 0 bases from V and 13 from J, leaving 13 bases between them.

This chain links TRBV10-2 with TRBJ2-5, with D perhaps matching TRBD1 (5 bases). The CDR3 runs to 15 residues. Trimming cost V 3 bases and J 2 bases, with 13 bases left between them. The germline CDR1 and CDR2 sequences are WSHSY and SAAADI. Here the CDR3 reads CASSDLATAQETQYF. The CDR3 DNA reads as TGCGCCAGCAGTGACCTTGCGACAGCTCAAGAGACCCAGTACTTC.

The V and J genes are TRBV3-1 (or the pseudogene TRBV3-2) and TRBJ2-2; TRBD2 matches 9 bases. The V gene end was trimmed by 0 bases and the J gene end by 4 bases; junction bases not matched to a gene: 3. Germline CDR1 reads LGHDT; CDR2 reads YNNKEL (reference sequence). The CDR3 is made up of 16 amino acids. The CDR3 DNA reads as TGTGCCAGCAGCCAAGAGTCAGCGGGGGGCACCGGGGAGCTGTTTTTT. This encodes CASSQESAGGTGELFF.

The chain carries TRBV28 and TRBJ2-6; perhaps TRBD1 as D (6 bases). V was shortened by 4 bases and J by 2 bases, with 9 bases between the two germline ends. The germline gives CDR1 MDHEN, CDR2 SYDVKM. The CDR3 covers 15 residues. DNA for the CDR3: TGTGCCAGCAGTTCCTCAGGGGCTGGGGCCAACGTCCTGACTTTC. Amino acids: CASSSSGAGANVLTF.

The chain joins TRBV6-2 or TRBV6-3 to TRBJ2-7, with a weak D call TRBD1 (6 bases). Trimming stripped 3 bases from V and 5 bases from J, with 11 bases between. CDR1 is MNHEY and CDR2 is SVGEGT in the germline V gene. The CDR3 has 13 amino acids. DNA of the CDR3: TGTGCCAGCAGTTATACAGGGTGGAACGAGCAGTACGTC. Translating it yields CASSYTGWNEQYV.

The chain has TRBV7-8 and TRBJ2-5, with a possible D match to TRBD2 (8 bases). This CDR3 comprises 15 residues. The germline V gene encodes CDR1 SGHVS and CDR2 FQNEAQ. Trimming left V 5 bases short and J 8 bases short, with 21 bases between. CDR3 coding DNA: TGTGCCAGCAGCCGGCGGGGGGAGTCAGGGGGTACCCAGTACTTC. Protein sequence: CASSRRGESGGTQYF.

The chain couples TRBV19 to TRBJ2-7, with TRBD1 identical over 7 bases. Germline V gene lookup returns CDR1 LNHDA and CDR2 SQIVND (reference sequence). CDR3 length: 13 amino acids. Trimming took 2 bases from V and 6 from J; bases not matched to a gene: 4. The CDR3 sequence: CASSITPGGEQYV. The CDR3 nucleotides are TGTGCCAGTAGTATAACCCCAGGGGGCGAGCAGTACGTC.

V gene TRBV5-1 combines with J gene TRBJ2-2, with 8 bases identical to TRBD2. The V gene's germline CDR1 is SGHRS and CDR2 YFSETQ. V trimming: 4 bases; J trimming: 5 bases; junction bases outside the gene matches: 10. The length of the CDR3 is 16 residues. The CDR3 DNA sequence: TGCGCCAGCAGCGTAACTAGCGGAACTGCAACCGGGGAGCTGTTTTTT. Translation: CASSVTSGTATGELFF.

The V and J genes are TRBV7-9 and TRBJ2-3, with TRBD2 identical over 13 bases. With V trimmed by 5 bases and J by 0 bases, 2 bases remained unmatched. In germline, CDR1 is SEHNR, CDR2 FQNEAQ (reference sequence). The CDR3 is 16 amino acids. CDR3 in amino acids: CASSPGLAGSTDTQYF. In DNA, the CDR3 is TGTGCCAGCAGCCCGGGACTAGCGGGAAGCACAGATACGCAGTATTTT. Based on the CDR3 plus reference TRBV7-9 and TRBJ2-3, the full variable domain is DTGVSQNPRHKITKRGQNVTFRCDPISEHNRLYWYRQTLGQGPEFLTYFQNEAQLEKSRLLSDRFSAERPKGSFSTLEIQRTEQGDSAMYLCASSPGLAGSTDTQYFGPGTRLTVL.

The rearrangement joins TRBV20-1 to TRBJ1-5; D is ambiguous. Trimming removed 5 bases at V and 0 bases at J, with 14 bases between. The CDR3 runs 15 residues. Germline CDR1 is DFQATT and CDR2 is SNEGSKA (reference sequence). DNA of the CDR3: TGCAGTGCTGGTGCGGCGGGGTATAGCAATCAGCCCCAGCATTTT. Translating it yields CSAGAAGYSNQPQHF.

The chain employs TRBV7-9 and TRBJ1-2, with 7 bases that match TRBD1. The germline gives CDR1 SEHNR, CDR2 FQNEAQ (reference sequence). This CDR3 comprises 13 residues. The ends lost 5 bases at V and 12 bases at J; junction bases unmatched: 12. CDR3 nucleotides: TGTGCCAGCAGCCCAGGGGGGACACCCTTTAACACCTTC. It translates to CASSPGGTPFNTF. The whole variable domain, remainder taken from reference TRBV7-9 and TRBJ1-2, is DTGVSQNPRHKITKRGQNVTFRCDPISEHNRLYWYRQTLGQGPEFLTYFQNEAQLEKSRLLSDRFSAERPKGSFSTLEIQRTEQGDSAMYLCASSPGGTPFNTFGSGTRLTVV.

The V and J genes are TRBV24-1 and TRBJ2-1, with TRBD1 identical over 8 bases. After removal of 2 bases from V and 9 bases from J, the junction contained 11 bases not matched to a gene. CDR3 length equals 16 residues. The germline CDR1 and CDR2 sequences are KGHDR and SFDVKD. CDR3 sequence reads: CATSDSVQGGIFEQFF. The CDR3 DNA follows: TGTGCCACCAGTGATTCGGTACAGGGGGGAATTTTTGAGCAGTTCTTC.

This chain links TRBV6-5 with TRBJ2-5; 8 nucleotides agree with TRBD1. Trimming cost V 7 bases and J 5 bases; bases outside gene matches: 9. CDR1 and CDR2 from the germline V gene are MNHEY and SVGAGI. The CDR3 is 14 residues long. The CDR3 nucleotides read TGTGCCAGCACTGTAGGACAGGGAGAGGAGACCCAGTACTTC. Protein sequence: CASTVGQGEETQYF.

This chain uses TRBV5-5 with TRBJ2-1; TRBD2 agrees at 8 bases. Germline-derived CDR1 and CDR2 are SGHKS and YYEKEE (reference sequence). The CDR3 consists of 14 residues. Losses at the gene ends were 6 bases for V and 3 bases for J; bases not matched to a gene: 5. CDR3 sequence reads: CASNIAGNYNEQFF. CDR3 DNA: TGTGCCAGCAATATAGCGGGGAACTACAATGAGCAGTTCTTC.

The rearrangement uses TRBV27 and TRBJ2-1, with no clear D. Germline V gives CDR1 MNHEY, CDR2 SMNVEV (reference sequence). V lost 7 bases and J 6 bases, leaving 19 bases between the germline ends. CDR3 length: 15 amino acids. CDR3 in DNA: TGTGCCAGCACCCTCACCTTGCCCATCGGCAATGAGCAGTTCTTC. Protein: CASTLTLPIGNEQFF.

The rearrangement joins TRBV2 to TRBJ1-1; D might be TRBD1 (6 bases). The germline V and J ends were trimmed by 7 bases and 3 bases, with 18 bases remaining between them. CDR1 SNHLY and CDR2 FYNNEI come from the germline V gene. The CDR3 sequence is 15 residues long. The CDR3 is CASIPTRQEDTEAFF. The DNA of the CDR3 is TGTGCCAGCATCCCTACGCGACAGGAGGACACTGAAGCTTTCTTT.

CDR3 residues: CASTRPSRGGGGTDTQYF. The CDR3 coding sequence is TGTGCCAGCACGCGCCCATCGAGAGGCGGGGGCGGTACAGATACGCAGTATTTT. The chain couples TRBV7-6 to TRBJ2-3; D possibly corresponds to TRBD2 (7 bases). Germline CDR1 SGHVS, CDR2 FNYEAQ. V was trimmed by 7 bases and J by 3 bases, leaving 26 bases between them. The CDR3 totals 18 residues. The whole variable domain, remainder taken from reference TRBV7-6 and TRBJ2-3, is GAGVSQSPRYKVTKRGQDVALRCDPISGHVSLYWYRQALGQGPEFLTYFNYEAQQDKSGLPNDRFSAERPEGSISTLTIQRTEQRDSAMYRCASTRPSRGGGGTDTQYFGPGTRLTVL.

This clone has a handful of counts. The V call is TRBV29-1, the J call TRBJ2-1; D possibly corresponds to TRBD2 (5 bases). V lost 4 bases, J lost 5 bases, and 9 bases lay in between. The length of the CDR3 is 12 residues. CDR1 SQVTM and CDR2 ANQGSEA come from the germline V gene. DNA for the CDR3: TGCAGCGTTGCTACCGGGAACAATGAGCAGTTCTTC. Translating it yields CSVATGNNEQFF.

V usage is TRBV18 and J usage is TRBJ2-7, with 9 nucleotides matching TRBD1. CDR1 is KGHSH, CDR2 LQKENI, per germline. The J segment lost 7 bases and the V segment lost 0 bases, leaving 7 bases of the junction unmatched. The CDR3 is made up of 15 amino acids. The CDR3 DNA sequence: TGTGCCAGCTCACCACCGGGACAGGGCCTTAGGGAGCAGTACGTC. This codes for CASSPPGQGLREQYV.

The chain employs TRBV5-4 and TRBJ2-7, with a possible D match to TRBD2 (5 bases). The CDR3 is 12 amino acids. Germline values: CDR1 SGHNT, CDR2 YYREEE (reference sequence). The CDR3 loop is CGMREGPYEQYF. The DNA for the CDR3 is TGTGGGATGCGAGAGGGCCCCTACGAGCAGTACTTC.

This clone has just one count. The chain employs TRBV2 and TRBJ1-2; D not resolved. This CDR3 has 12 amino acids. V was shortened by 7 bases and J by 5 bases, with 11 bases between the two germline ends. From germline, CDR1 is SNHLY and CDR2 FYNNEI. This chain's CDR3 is CASTREGYGYTF. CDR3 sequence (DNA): TGTGCCAGCACCCGGGAAGGGTATGGCTACACCTTC.

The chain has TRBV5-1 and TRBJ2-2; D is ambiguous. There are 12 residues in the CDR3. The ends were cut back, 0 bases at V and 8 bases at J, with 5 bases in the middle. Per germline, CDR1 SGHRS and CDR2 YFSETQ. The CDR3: CASSLAVGELFF. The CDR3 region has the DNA TGCGCCAGCAGCTTGGCCGTAGGGGAGCTGTTTTTT. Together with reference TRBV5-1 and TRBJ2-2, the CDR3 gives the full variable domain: KAGVTQTPRYLIKTRGQQVTLSCSPISGHRSVSWYQQTPGQGLQFLFEYFSETQRNKGNFPGRFSGRQFSNSRSEMNVSTLELGDSALYLCASSLAVGELFFGEGSRLTVL.